Shown below are 25 T cell receptor beta chains from a single sample sequenced in a study of CD8 T cells in Susac syndrome. Random hexamers were used to reverse transcribe about 0.5 to 1 ug of RNA. TCRdb analysed the immunoSEQ multiplex PCR reads with MiXCR anew, one entry per CDR3 protein. The sample consists of approximately 110,000 distinct CDR3 sequences, just over 90% of them appearing once. Input material: CD8+ T cells from PBMCs. The origin of the receptors is a human donor with multiple sclerosis.

This clonotype was detected only a few times. The rearrangement uses TRBV12-3 or TRBV12-4 and TRBJ2-7, with TRBD1 matching 8 bases. The CDR3 is 14 residues long. V shed 6 bases, J shed 5 bases, and the junction held 9 bases outside the gene matches. Here the CDR3 DNA reads TGTGCCAGCAGCCCGGACAGGGAGTTCCACGAGCAGTACTTC. This encodes CASSPDREFHEQYF.

The J gene is TRBJ1-2, the V gene TRBV4-1; D possibly corresponds to TRBD1 (6 bases). CDR3 length: 16 residues. Trimming took off 3 bases at V and 3 bases at J, with 17 bases between the two ends. The germline gives CDR1 MGHRA, CDR2 YSYEKL. In DNA, the CDR3 is TGCGCCAGCAGCCATGACAGGACTTCCCAATACTATGGCTACACCTTC. Residues: CASSHDRTSQYYGYTF.

V is TRBV25-1 and J is TRBJ2-3; 8 bases fit TRBD2. In germline, CDR1 is MGHDK, CDR2 SYGVNS. J was trimmed by 3 bases and V by 3 bases; bases with no gene match: 8. The CDR3 is 16 residues long. DNA for the CDR3: TGTGCCAGCAGTGATTTGCGGGGGGCCGGGACAGATACGCAGTATTTT. Encoded protein: CASSDLRGAGTDTQYF.

This clonotype was seen once. The chain carries TRBV7-9 and TRBJ2-3; a weak D match, TRBD1 (6 bases). Germline V gene sequence: CDR1 SEHNR, CDR2 FQNEAQ (reference sequence). V gave up 6 bases and J gave up 8 bases, with 24 bases separating them. This CDR3 region has 16 residues. The CDR3 bases are TGTGCCAGCAGTGGGTCAGGGGCCCCCAAGGCAGGTACGCAGTATTTT. It is translated as CASSGSGAPKAGTQYF.

The chain links TRBV20-1 to TRBJ1-5; possible D gene TRBD1, 6 bases. This CDR3 is built from 15 residues. The germline CDR1 and CDR2 sequences are DFQATT and SNEGSKA (reference sequence). Trimming pared 0 bases from V and 7 bases from J, leaving 16 bases between. The CDR3 DNA follows: TGCAGTGCTAGAGATCGGCGGGGGGCTGGACAGCCCCAGCATTTT. Its protein is CSARDRRGAGQPQHF.

The chain carries TRBV14 and TRBJ2-5; 8 nucleotides line up with TRBD1. CDR3 length: 15 amino acids. Germline V CDR1 and CDR2: SGHDN, FVKESK. With 1 base clipped from V and 4 bases from J, the junction kept 5 bases outside the gene matches. The CDR3 DNA reads as TGTGCCAGCAGCCAAGTTTCCAGGGGGCGAGAGACCCAGTACTTC. Translated: CASSQVSRGRETQYF.

This chain uses TRBV12-5 with TRBJ2-7; 7 bases fit TRBD1. In germline, CDR1 is LGHNT, CDR2 FRNRAP. With 3 bases clipped from V and 3 bases from J, the junction kept 8 bases outside the gene matches. This CDR3 has 15 amino acids. In DNA form, the CDR3 reads TGTGCTAGTGGTTTCCCACAGGGGTCCAGCTACGAGCAGTACTTC. Encoded protein: CASGFPQGSSYEQYF.

This chain joins TRBV6-6 and TRBJ1-1; D possibly corresponds to TRBD1 (5 bases). V gave up 0 bases and J gave up 4 bases, with 6 bases separating them. CDR1 MNHNY and CDR2 SVGAGI come from the germline V gene (reference sequence). The CDR3 has 13 amino acids. CDR3 in DNA: TGTGCCAGCAGTTACTCGAGGGGCACTGAAGCTTTCTTT. Translating it yields CASSYSRGTEAFF.

The V call is TRBV11-2, the J call TRBJ2-2; tentatively, D is TRBD1 (6 bases). Germline V lookup: CDR1 SGHAT, CDR2 FQNNGV. This CDR3 has 15 residues. Trimming shortened V by 5 bases and J by 3 bases, and 13 bases separated the two germline ends. Here the CDR3 reads CASSQRDTYTGELFF. Here the CDR3 DNA reads TGTGCCAGCAGCCAGAGGGACACCTACACCGGGGAGCTGTTTTTT.

V and J are TRBV9 and TRBJ2-3; the match to TRBD1 covers 7 bases. CDR1 and CDR2 from the germline V gene are SGDLS and YYNGEE. Trimming took 2 bases from V and 3 from J; bases not matched to a gene: 3. The CDR3 is made up of 14 amino acids. CDR3 protein: CASSVTGSTDTQYF. The DNA of the CDR3 is TGTGCCAGCAGCGTGACAGGGAGTACAGATACGCAGTATTTT.

The J gene is TRBJ2-3, the V gene TRBV11-3, with D perhaps given as TRBD1 or TRBD2 (5 bases each). V gave up 5 bases and J gave up 0 bases, with 12 bases separating them. CDR1 and CDR2 from the germline V gene are SGHNT and YENEEA. The CDR3 contains 15 residues. Written as DNA, the CDR3 is TGTGCCAGCAGCCAGGGACGCAAGAGCACAGATACGCAGTATTTT. Translation: CASSQGRKSTDTQYF.

The genes are TRBV20-1 and TRBJ2-2; TRBD1 agrees at 9 bases. Germline CDR1 reads DFQATT; CDR2 reads SNEGSKA (reference sequence). With 0 bases clipped from V and 3 bases from J, the junction kept 2 bases outside the gene matches. There are 15 residues in the CDR3. As DNA, the CDR3 is TGCAGTGCTAGAGATAGGACAGGGGACACCGGGGAGCTGTTTTTT. Translation gives CSARDRTGDTGELFF.

The chain recombines TRBV29-1 with TRBJ2-2, with TRBD2 matching over 16 bases. The CDR3 runs to 16 residues. J was trimmed by 4 bases and V by 6 bases; bases with no gene match: 5. CDR1 and CDR2 from the germline V gene are SQVTM and ANQGSEA. In nucleotides, the CDR3 is TGCAGCGTCGCTGGGACTAGCGGGAGGGGCACCGGGGAGCTGTTTTTT. This gives the protein CSVAGTSGRGTGELFF.

The CDR3 sequence is CASSTNRGGEQYV. CDR3 DNA sequence: TGTGCCAGCAGCACCAACAGGGGTGGCGAGCAGTACGTC. The chain uses TRBV28 and TRBJ2-7, with 7 nucleotides matching TRBD1. J gave up 6 bases and V 6 bases, and 8 bases lay outside the gene matches. Germline CDR1 MDHEN, CDR2 SYDVKM. The CDR3 length is 13 residues.

The V gene is TRBV15, the J gene TRBJ2-2; the match to TRBD1 covers 8 bases. V was clipped by 9 bases and J by 3 bases; unmatched bases: 9. This CDR3 has 15 amino acids. CDR1 is LNHNV and CDR2 is YYDKDF in the germline V gene (reference sequence). CDR3 loop: CATSLPGGHTGELFF. The CDR3 nucleotides are TGTGCCACGAGTCTTCCAGGGGGCCACACCGGGGAGCTGTTTTTT.

The chain couples TRBV7-9 to TRBJ2-5; tentatively, D is TRBD1 (5 bases). The germline V gene encodes CDR1 SEHNR and CDR2 FQNEAQ (reference sequence). The CDR3 consists of 14 residues. The ends were cut back, 1 base at V and 3 bases at J, with 9 bases in the middle. The CDR3: CASSLGDSKETQYF. CDR3 bases: TGTGCCAGCAGCTTAGGAGACAGTAAAGAGACCCAGTACTTC.

The rearrangement joins TRBV15 to TRBJ2-3, with 8 bases matching TRBD2. The CDR3 totals 16 residues. Germline values: CDR1 LNHNV, CDR2 YYDKDF (reference sequence). J gave up 1 base and V 5 bases, and 8 bases lay outside the gene matches. The CDR3 loop is CATSGSGGERTDTQYF. The CDR3 nucleotides are TGTGCCACCAGCGGCTCGGGGGGGGAGCGCACAGATACGCAGTATTTT.

The table lists this clonotype with a few counts. The chain joins TRBV9 to TRBJ2-3; the D gene is possibly TRBD2 (5 bases). The germline V gene has CDR1 SGDLS and CDR2 YYNGEE. The V end was cut by 0 bases, the J end by 2 bases, with 7 bases between. CDR3 length: 14 residues. DNA of the CDR3: TGTGCCAGCAGCGTAGGGAGGCCCACAGATACGCAGTATTTT. Encoded protein: CASSVGRPTDTQYF.

The rearrangement uses TRBV30 and TRBJ2-7; 9 nucleotides agree with TRBD1. The CDR3 totals 13 residues. Germline-derived CDR1 and CDR2 are GTSNPN and SVGIG (reference sequence). The V gene end was trimmed by 2 bases and the J gene end by 5 bases; junction bases not matched to a gene: 4. The DNA of the CDR3 is TGTGCCTGGAGTTGGGGACAGGGCAACGAGCAGTACGTC. It translates to CAWSWGQGNEQYV.

The rearrangement uses TRBV3-1 and TRBJ2-7; TRBD1 aligns across 9 bases. Germline lookup yields CDR1 LGHDT and CDR2 YNNKEL (reference sequence). The V segment lost 2 bases and the J segment 3 bases; nucleotides outside the gene matches: 5. This CDR3 is 15 amino acids long. Written as DNA, the CDR3 is TGTGCCAGCAGCCAATTACCGGGACAGGGCTACGAGCAGTACTTC. Translating it yields CASSQLPGQGYEQYF.

The chain carries TRBV7-2 and TRBJ2-2, with 10 bases that match TRBD2. The V segment lost 0 bases and the J segment 5 bases; nucleotides outside the gene matches: 18. The CDR3 consists of 21 residues. CDR1 and CDR2 (germline): SGHTA, FQGNSA. CDR3 loop: CASSLAGSGRFPPSVTGELFF. CDR3 DNA: TGTGCCAGCAGCTTAGCGGGTAGCGGGAGGTTCCCCCCCTCGGTGACCGGGGAGCTGTTTTTT.

This chain joins TRBV5-4 and TRBJ2-5, with D perhaps assigned TRBD1 or TRBD2 (6 bases each). The CDR3 has 16 residues. Germline V gives CDR1 SGHNT, CDR2 YYREEE (reference sequence). V was trimmed by 4 bases and J by 4 bases, leaving 20 bases between them. The DNA for the CDR3 is TGTGCCAGCAGCGGGGGGCCGGGACAACTTAGAGAGACCCAGTACTTC. Its protein is CASSGGPGQLRETQYF. Full variable domain (rest looked up from reference TRBV5-4 and TRBJ2-5): ETGVTQSPTHLIKTRGQQVTLRCSSQSGHNTVSWYQQALGQGPQFIFQYYREEENGRGNFPPRFSGLQFPNYSSELNVNALELDDSALYLCASSGGPGQLRETQYFGPGTRLLVL.

The chain recombines TRBV11-2 with TRBJ2-5; 12 positions agree with TRBD2. The V and J ends lost 4 bases and 2 bases, in that order; junction bases with no gene match: 17. The V gene's germline CDR1 is SGHAT and CDR2 FQNNGV. This CDR3 has 20 residues. Here the CDR3 reads CASSSPQELGLAGPQETQYF. For the CDR3, the DNA is TGTGCCAGCAGCTCGCCCCAGGAGCTCGGACTAGCGGGGCCTCAAGAGACCCAGTACTTC.

This clonotype was detected only once. This chain connects TRBV10-3 to TRBJ2-2, with D perhaps being TRBD1 or TRBD2 (5 bases each). Per germline, CDR1 ENHRY and CDR2 SYGVKD. Trimming shortened V by 11 bases and J by 7 bases, and 17 bases separated the two germline ends. This CDR3 has 13 residues. Here the CDR3 reads CAAGDQLVGELFF. The CDR3 coding sequence is TGTGCCGCCGGGGACCAGTTGGTCGGGGAGCTGTTTTTT.

As concerns this clonotype: A junction boundary mismatches the germline segment, possibly from a read error. This chain joins TRBV12-3 or TRBV12-4 and TRBJ2-3; D gene uncertain. This CDR3 contains 14 residues. The CDR3 protein is CASGLVGIADTQYF. CDR3 in DNA: TGTGCCAGCGGTTTGGTTGGTATCGCAGATACGCAGTATTTT.